Listed here is a single T cell receptor (beta chain). V shed 4 bases, J shed 7 bases, and the junction held 14 bases outside the gene matches. Germline V gene sequence: CDR1 LGHDT, CDR2 YNNKEL (reference sequence). This CDR3 comprises 18 residues. The data derive from a study of blood T cell repertoires in COVID-19. Study-wide context: Donors in the United States, Italy and Spain gave samples during acute or convalescent COVID-19. Sources were T cells, B-cell-depleted T cells, or PBMCs; the material itself was cDNA or gDNA.

Membership in each cohort depended on participant-reported clinical history. As handled by the study authors: Cell counts per sample came from amplifying reference gene primers. Clones were read by immunoSEQ multiplex PCR, and TCRdb kept only the in-frame ones, dropping some. That table furnishes V, J and clone size, whereas the DNA furnished D and trimming. The sample records about 250,000 clones, about 91% being singletons. V gene TRBV3-1 (or the pseudogene TRBV3-2) combines with J gene TRBJ2-2, with TRBD2 matching 11 bases. The sequenced sample consisted of PBMCs or T cells enriched from blood (not recorded which). This sequence originates from a woman in her 30s with acute COVID-19. CDR3 loop: CASSPHLAGGLTGGELFF. In nucleotides, the CDR3 is TGTGCCAGCAGCCCTCACCTAGCGGGGGGACTTACAGGCGGGGAGCTGTTTTTT.